Only one count was recorded for the clone carrying this TCR beta chain. V dropped 10 bases and J dropped 2 bases, with 18 bases sitting between them. CDR1 MNHNY and CDR2 SVGAGI come from the germline V gene (reference sequence). The CDR3 is made up of 14 amino acids. Ipilimumab, 1 mg/kg, started 14 to 28 days after autologous transplant. Through week 26, nivolumab 3 mg/kg IV was given weeks 1, 4, 7, 10, then biweekly. This sample is part of a study of ipilimumab plus nivolumab after autologous stem cell transplantation. Generated by immunoSEQ multiplex PCR, the TCRdb table keeps only in-frame clones and is missing some. In the table there are roughly 43,000 clones, approximately 90% of which are singletons.

The sample was PBMCs, taken in a trial of ipilimumab plus nivolumab as post-transplant consolidation. The chain couples TRBV6-6 to TRBJ2-7; either TRBD1 or TRBD2 may fit D (5 bases each). This receptor was obtained from a male donor with multiple myeloma. The DNA of the CDR3 is TGTGCCACCCGAGGCGAGGGGCTTGCCTACGAGCAGTACTTC. This sequence encodes CATRGEGLAYEQYF.